These 4 T cell receptor beta chains were all obtained from the same sample, sequenced in a study of blood T cell repertoires in COVID-19. TCRdb's copy holds only in-frame clones and misses some; the assay was immunoSEQ multiplex PCR. This sample has about 74,000 clones, with about 84% found just once. Sequences were obtained from peripheral blood. Every receptor here comes from a human donor in a cohort sampled during active COVID-19.

The V call is TRBV29-1, the J call TRBJ2-1, with 13 bases identical to TRBD2. CDR1 is SQVTM, CDR2 ANQGSEA, per germline. With 8 bases clipped from V and 5 bases from J, the junction kept 6 bases outside the gene matches. There are 14 residues in the CDR3. CDR3: CSIRTSGGNNEQFF. The DNA of the CDR3 is TGCAGCATCCGGACTAGCGGGGGTAACAATGAGCAGTTCTTC.

The chain couples TRBV21-1 to TRBJ2-7; the table gives TRBD2 as D, unverified against the DNA. TRBV21-1 is a pseudogene. This CDR3 has 14 residues. The CDR3 DNA reads TGTGCCAGCAGCAAAGGGTTAGCGGGAGTTGGGTTGAACTTC. As protein: CASSKGLAGVGLNF.

The sample holds one count of this clone. The chain links TRBV10-3 to TRBJ1-2; TRBD1 aligns across 7 bases. The CDR3 spans 14 residues. Germline CDR1 is ENHRY and CDR2 is SYGVKD. The V gene end was trimmed by 3 bases and the J gene end by 6 bases; junction bases not matched to a gene: 7. Written as DNA, the CDR3 is TGTGCCATCAGTGATATGCAGGGGGTAAATGGCTACACCTTC. It codes for CAISDMQGVNGYTF.

In its sample, this clone was seen once. The chain recombines TRBV9 with TRBJ1-2; 10 bases agree with TRBD1. Germline CDR1 SGDLS, CDR2 YYNGEE. The CDR3 loop spans 15 amino acids. V lost 4 bases and J lost 3; bases outside the gene matches: 6. The CDR3 DNA is TGTGCCAGCAGCCCCCGACAGGGGGCAGACTATGGCTACACCTTC. This encodes CASSPRQGADYGYTF.